This TCR beta chain appears in the sequencing data of a study of T cell responses to AZD1222 COVID-19 vaccine (dated by TCRdb to the early 2020s). General notes on the study: TCR sequencing was performed for over 230 trial participants, of whom about 200 were given two doses of AZD1222 and roughly 25 were given two doses of MenACWY control vaccine. Trial participants were enrolled into age subgroups of 18-55, 56-69 and 70-plus years, which contained about 150, 27 and 61 TCR-sequenced participants, respectively.

For this clone: Its antigen remains unidentified. One base away there is no much larger clone; base qualities are not given.

Overall study results and their limits: In the small 56-69-year group, the increase in depth fell short of significance, most likely because of low power. Because no day 14 peak-response samples were available, repertoires were characterized only after the peak T cell response. A significant rise in spike-specific TCR breadth and depth was observed after two AZD1222 doses relative to day 0 and relative to MenACWY recipients. Vaccine-associated CD4 TCRs spanned the whole spike protein, with dominant responses in regions 160-218 and 743-854. Only five to seven AZD1222 recipients were SARS-CoV-2 seropositive at baseline, limiting conclusions about previously exposed vaccinees. Participants were mostly white British, with more females than males. The authors suggested clonal diversity may have been underestimated. Reportedly, almost half of the unique spike-specific TCRs recognized epitopes lying outside the regions that are mutated in the B.1.351 and B.1.1.7 variants.

V gives up 6 bases and J gives up 6 bases, and the segment between their germline ends measures 14 bases. CDR1 and CDR2 were assigned from the germline V gene as MNHEY and SVGAGI. Taken from cysteine to phenylalanine, the CDR3 has 14 residues. The kept DNA is CDR3 alone, 42 bases in frame from the first base. The sample's time point label, in plain terms: about 28 days (+/-7) after the second vaccine dose. Explained via the paper, the treatment or condition label denotes: meningococcal conjugate vaccine given as trial control. Samples from vaccinated people were obtained from the UK trials COV001 and COV002, which included a single-blind randomized controlled phase 2/3 trial of AZD1222 (ChAdOx1 nCoV-19) in healthy adults. Trial participant PBMC samples were collected at day 0 and day 28 after the second dose for TCRbeta chain sequencing. The CDR3 regions of human TCRbeta chains were subjected to immunosequencing. The study's own analysis went as follows. TCRs in the repertoires were matched against a reference library of SARS-CoV-2-specific TCRs that had been generated with the MIRA antigen-specificity platform. Breadth was defined as the fraction of unique TCRs that were SARS-CoV-2-associated, and depth was defined as the fraction of total T cells that were SARS-CoV-2-associated. Each spike-specific TCR was assigned to its reactive spike region and to a CD4 or CD8 class using the MIRA data. Log10-transformed breadth and depth values were compared by one-way ANOVA with Sidak's multiple comparisons tests. The table comes from immuneACCESS by way of TCRdb, which keeps in-frame sequences with V and J called. Part of the clones is missing from these tables; in studies checked, under half for an unresolved V gene and the rest for unknown reasons. That table is the source of V, J and clone size, and D and trimming were worked out from the DNA. This sample holds about 140,000 clones; 85% were observed only once. 7.9% of the sample lies in the top ten.

In this chain, TRBV6-5 is recombined with TRBJ1-4, with TRBD1 tentatively as D gene (5 bases match). This sequence originates from an adult who received the MenACWY meningococcal vaccine as a control. Sample: peripheral blood, taken 28 days after the second dose of the MenACWY control vaccine. The CDR3 corresponds to CASSHGWDDEKLFF. The DNA sequence is given as TGTGCCAGCAGCCACGGATGGGACGATGAAAAACTGTTTTTT.